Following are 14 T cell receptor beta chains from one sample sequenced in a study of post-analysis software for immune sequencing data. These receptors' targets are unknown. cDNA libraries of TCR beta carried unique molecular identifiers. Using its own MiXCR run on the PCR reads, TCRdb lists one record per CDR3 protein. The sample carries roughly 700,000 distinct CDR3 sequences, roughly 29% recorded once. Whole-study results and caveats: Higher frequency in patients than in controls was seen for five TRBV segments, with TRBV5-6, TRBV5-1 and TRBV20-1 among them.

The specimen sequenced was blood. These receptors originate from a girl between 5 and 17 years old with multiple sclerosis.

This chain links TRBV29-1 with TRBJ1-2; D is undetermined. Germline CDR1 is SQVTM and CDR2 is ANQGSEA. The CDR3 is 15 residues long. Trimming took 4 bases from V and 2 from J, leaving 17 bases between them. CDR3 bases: TGCAGCGTTGTGTGGATGTCACAGCCAAACTATGGCTACACCTTC. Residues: CSVVWMSQPNYGYTF. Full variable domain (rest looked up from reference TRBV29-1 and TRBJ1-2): SAVISQKPSRDICQRGTSLTIQCQVDSQVTMMFWYRQQPGQSLTLIATANQGSEATYESGFVIDKFPISRPNLTFSTLTVSNMSPEDSSIYLCSVVWMSQPNYGYTFGSGTRLTVV.

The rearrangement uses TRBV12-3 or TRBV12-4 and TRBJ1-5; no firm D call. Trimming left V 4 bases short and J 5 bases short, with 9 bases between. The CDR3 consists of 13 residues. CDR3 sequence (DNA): TGTGCCAGCAGTTCGGACTATCATCAGCCCCAGCATTTT. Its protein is CASSSDYHQPQHF.

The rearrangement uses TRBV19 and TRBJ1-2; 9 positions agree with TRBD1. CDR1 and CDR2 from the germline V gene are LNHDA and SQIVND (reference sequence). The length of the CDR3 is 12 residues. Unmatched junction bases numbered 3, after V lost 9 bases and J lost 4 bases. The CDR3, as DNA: TGTGCCAGCCGGGACAGGGCCTATGGCTACACCTTC. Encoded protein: CASRDRAYGYTF. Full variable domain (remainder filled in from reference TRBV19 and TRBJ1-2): DGGITQSPKYLFRKEGQNVTLSCEQNLNHDAMYWYRQDPGQGLRLIYYSQIVNDFQKGDIAEGYSVSREKKESFPLTVTSAQKNPTAFYLCASRDRAYGYTFGSGTRLTVV.

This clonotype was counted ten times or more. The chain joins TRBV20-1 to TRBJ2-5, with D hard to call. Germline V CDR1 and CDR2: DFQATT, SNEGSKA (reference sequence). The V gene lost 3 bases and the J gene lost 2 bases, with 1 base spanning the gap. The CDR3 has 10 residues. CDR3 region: CSASQETQYF. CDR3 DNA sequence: TGCAGTGCTAGTCAAGAGACCCAGTACTTC.

The chain's CDR3 is CAISESRGAYNSPLHF. The CDR3 DNA follows: TGTGCCATCAGTGAGTCTCGGGGGGCGTATAATTCACCCCTCCACTTT. This chain joins TRBV10-3 and TRBJ1-6; D might be TRBD1 (6 bases). The V and J ends lost 0 bases and 4 bases respectively, with 10 bases between them. Germline V gives CDR1 ENHRY, CDR2 SYGVKD. The CDR3 sequence is 16 residues long.

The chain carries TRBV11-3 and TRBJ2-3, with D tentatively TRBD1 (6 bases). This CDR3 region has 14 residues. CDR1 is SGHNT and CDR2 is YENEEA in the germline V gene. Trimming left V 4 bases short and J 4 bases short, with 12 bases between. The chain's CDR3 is CASSSPGAADTQYF. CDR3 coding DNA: TGTGCCAGCAGCTCGCCAGGGGCCGCAGATACGCAGTATTTT.

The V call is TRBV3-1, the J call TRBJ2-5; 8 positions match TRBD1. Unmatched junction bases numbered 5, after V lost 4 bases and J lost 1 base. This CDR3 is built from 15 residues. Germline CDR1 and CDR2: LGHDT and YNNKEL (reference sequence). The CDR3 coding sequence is TGTGCCAGCAGCCGCCGGGACAGGTTCCAAGAGACCCAGTACTTC. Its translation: CASSRRDRFQETQYF.

In DNA, the CDR3 is TGCGCCAGCAGGCTAGCGGGAACTAACTACAATGAGCAGTTCTTC. Residues: CASRLAGTNYNEQFF. This chain uses TRBV5-1 with TRBJ2-1; 9 nucleotides align to TRBD2. The CDR3 runs to 15 residues. Trimming took 5 bases from V and 3 from J; bases not matched to a gene: 6. Germline V lookup: CDR1 SGHRS, CDR2 YFSETQ. Complete variable domain (other parts from reference TRBV5-1 and TRBJ2-1): KAGVTQTPRYLIKTRGQQVTLSCSPISGHRSVSWYQQTPGQGLQFLFEYFSETQRNKGNFPGRFSGRQFSNSRSEMNVSTLELGDSALYLCASRLAGTNYNEQFFGPGTRLTVL.

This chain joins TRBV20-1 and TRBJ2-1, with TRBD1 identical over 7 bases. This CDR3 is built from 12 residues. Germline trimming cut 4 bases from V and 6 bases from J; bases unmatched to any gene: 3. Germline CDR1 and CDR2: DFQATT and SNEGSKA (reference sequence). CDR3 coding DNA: TGCAGTGCTATTGGGACAGTCAATGAGCAGTTCTTC. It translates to CSAIGTVNEQFF.

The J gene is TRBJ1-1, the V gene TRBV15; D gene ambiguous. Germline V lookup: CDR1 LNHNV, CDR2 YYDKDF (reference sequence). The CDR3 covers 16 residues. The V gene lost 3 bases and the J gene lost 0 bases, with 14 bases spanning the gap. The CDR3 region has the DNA TGTGCCACCAGCAGGAAACACCTACTCATGAACACTGAAGCTTTCTTT. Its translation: CATSRKHLLMNTEAFF.

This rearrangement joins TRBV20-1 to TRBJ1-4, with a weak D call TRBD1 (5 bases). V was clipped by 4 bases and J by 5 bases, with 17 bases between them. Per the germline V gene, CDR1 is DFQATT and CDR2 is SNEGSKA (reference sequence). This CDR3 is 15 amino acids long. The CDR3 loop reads CSATEKTGANEKLFF. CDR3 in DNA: TGCAGTGCTACGGAGAAAACTGGGGCGAATGAAAAACTGTTTTTT.

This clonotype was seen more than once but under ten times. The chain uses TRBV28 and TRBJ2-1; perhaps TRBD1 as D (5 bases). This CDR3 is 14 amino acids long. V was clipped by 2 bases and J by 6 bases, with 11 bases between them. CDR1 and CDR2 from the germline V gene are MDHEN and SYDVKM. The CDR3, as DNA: TGTGCCAGCAGTTTAACCAGGGTGGTCAATGAGCAGTTCTTC. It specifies CASSLTRVVNEQFF.

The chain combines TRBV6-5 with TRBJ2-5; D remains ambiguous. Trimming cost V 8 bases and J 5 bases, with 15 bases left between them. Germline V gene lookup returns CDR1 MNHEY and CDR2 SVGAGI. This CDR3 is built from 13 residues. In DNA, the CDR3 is TGTGCCAGCTCCCAAGGCTGGGTCGAGACCCAGTACTTC. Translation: CASSQGWVETQYF.

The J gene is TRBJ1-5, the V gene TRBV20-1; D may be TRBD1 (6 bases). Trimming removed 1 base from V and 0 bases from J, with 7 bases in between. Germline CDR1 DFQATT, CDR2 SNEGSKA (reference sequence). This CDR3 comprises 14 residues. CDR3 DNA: TGCAGTGCTAGAGTGGACAGTAGCAATCAGCCCCAGCATTTT. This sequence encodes CSARVDSSNQPQHF.